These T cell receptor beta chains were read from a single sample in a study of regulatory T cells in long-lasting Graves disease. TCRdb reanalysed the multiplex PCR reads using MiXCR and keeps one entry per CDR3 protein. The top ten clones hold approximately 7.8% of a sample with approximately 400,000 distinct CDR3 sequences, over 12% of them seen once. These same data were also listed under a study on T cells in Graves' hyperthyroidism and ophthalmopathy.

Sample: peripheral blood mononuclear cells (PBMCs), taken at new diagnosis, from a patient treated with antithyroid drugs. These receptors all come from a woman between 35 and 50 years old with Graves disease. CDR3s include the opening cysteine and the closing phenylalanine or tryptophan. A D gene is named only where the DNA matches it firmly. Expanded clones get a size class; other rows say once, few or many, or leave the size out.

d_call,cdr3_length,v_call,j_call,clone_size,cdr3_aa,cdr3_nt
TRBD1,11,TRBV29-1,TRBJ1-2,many,CSDWTGAGYTF,TGCAGCGACTGGACAGGGGCTGGCTACACCTTC
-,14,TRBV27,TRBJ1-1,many,CASSLGGQGTEAFF,TGTGCCAGCAGTTTAGGGGGTCAGGGGACTGAAGCTTTCTTT
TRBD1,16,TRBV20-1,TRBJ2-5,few,CSARGGGQGTKETQYF,TGCAGTGCTAGAGGAGGGGGACAGGGGACAAAAGAGACCCAGTACTTC
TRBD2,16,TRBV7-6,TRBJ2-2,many,CASSLVPGGHDGELFF,TGTGCCAGCAGCTTAGTCCCGGGGGGGCATGACGGGGAGCTGTTTTTT
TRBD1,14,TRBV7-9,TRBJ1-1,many,CASRQGGVGTEAFF,TGTGCCAGCAGGCAGGGGGGCGTGGGCACTGAAGCTTTCTTT
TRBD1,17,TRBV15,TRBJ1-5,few,CATSDPASGTGFQPQHF,TGTGCCACCAGCGACCCTGCTTCGGGGACAGGGTTCCAGCCCCAGCATTTT
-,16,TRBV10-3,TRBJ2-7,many,CAISENGGAASYEQYF,TGTGCCATCAGTGAAAACGGCGGGGCGGCCTCCTACGAGCAGTACTTC
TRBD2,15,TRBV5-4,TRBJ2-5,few,CASSPVGLAQETQYF,TGTGCCAGCAGCCCCGTAGGACTAGCTCAAGAGACCCAGTACTTC
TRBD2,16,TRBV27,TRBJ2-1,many,CASSLTLAGSYNEQFF,TGTGCCAGCAGTCTAACTCTAGCGGGGTCCTACAATGAGCAGTTCTTC
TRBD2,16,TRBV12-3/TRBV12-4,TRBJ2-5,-,CASSFAYSGDQETQYF,TGTGCCAGCAGTTTCGCGTATAGCGGGGATCAAGAGACCCAGTACTTC
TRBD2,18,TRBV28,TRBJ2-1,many,CASSLVPPRLADYNEQFF,TGTGCCAGCAGTTTAGTTCCCCCGAGACTAGCAGACTACAATGAGCAGTTCTTC
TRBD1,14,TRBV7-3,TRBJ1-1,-,CASSQNRGSTEAFF,TGTGCCAGCAGCCAGAACAGGGGAAGTACTGAAGCTTTCTTT
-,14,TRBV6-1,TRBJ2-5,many,CASSNTFGTETQYF,TGTGCCAGCAGCAACACTTTCGGCACGGAGACCCAGTACTTC